This is a list of T cell receptor beta chains from one sample in a study of post-analysis software for immune sequencing data. One entry per CDR3 protein results from TCRdb running MiXCR on the PCR reads. Here the sample spans about 430,000 distinct CDR3 sequences, less than 40% being singletons. Source material: blood. These receptors came from a girl aged 2 to 9 with multiple sclerosis. CDR3s include the opening cysteine and the closing phenylalanine or tryptophan. A D gene is named only where the DNA matches it firmly. Clone sizes are given selectively: once, few, many, or a class where the clone is expanded.

j_call: TRBJ1-4
clone_size: NA
v_call: TRBV15
d_call: NA
cdr3_aa: CTTSTHSGFGEKLFF
cdr3_nt: TGTACCACCAGCACCCACTCAGGGTTCGGTGAAAAACTGTTTTTT

j_call: TRBJ2-1
clone_size: NA
v_call: TRBV28
d_call: TRBD1
cdr3_aa: CAIRDRARDEQFF
cdr3_nt: TGTGCCATCCGGGACAGGGCTAGGGATGAGCAGTTCTTC

j_call: TRBJ2-7
clone_size: NA
v_call: TRBV14
d_call: NA
cdr3_aa: CASSTGPTYEQYF
cdr3_nt: TGTGCCAGCAGCACCGGACCTACCTACGAGCAGTACTTC

j_call: TRBJ2-1
clone_size: NA
v_call: TRBV7-2
d_call: NA
cdr3_aa: CASSLIRQRSSYNEQFF
cdr3_nt: TGTGCCAGCAGCTTAATAAGGCAGCGGAGCTCCTACAACGAGCAGTTCTTC

j_call: TRBJ2-7
clone_size: NA
v_call: TRBV18
d_call: NA
cdr3_aa: CASSPAGTISYEQYF
cdr3_nt: TGTGCCAGCTCACCAGCCGGGACAATCTCCTACGAGCAGTACTTC

j_call: TRBJ1-1
clone_size: NA
v_call: TRBV5-5
d_call: TRBD1
cdr3_aa: CASSLWGTGLSRKSNTEAFF
cdr3_nt: TGTGCCAGCAGCTTGTGGGGGACAGGTCTGAGTCGAAAATCGAACACTGAAGCTTTCTTT

j_call: TRBJ2-7
clone_size: few
v_call: TRBV7-2
d_call: NA
cdr3_aa: CASSLGWGRIYEQYF
cdr3_nt: TGTGCCAGCAGCTTAGGCTGGGGGCGCATATACGAGCAGTACTTC

j_call: TRBJ2-1
clone_size: once
v_call: TRBV10-3
d_call: NA
cdr3_aa: CAINTITPNEQFF
cdr3_nt: TGTGCCATCAATACTATCACTCCCAATGAGCAGTTCTTC

j_call: TRBJ1-1
clone_size: NA
v_call: TRBV6-1
d_call: TRBD1
cdr3_aa: CASSAKTGKNTEAFF
cdr3_nt: TGTGCCAGCAGTGCCAAGACAGGGAAGAACACTGAAGCTTTCTTT

j_call: TRBJ2-1
clone_size: many
v_call: TRBV4-3
d_call: NA
cdr3_aa: CASSQEADNEQFF
cdr3_nt: TGCGCCAGCAGCCAAGAAGCGGACAATGAGCAGTTCTTC

j_call: TRBJ2-3
clone_size: few
v_call: TRBV12-3/TRBV12-4
d_call: NA
cdr3_aa: CASTRQSPSTDTQYF
cdr3_nt: TGTGCCAGCACTAGACAAAGCCCTAGCACAGATACGCAGTATTTT

j_call: TRBJ1-2
clone_size: once
v_call: TRBV7-2
d_call: NA
cdr3_aa: CASSFQFLHGPNYGYTF
cdr3_nt: TGTGCCAGCAGCTTTCAATTCCTTCACGGGCCTAACTATGGCTACACCTTC

j_call: TRBJ2-7
clone_size: NA
v_call: TRBV28
d_call: TRBD1
cdr3_aa: CASRAGTDSSYEQYF
cdr3_nt: TGTGCCAGCAGAGCCGGGACAGACAGCTCCTACGAGCAGTACTTC

j_call: TRBJ2-3
clone_size: NA
v_call: TRBV28
d_call: NA
cdr3_aa: CASSLTAGGGTQYF
cdr3_nt: TGTGCCAGCAGTTTAACCGCCGGGGGTGGTACGCAGTATTTT

j_call: TRBJ1-1
clone_size: NA
v_call: TRBV20-1
d_call: NA
cdr3_aa: CSASRAGDYTEAFF
cdr3_nt: TGCAGTGCTAGTAGGGCAGGCGATTACACTGAAGCTTTCTTT

j_call: TRBJ2-7
clone_size: few
v_call: TRBV28
d_call: NA
cdr3_aa: CASSLRVQGEGSEQYF
cdr3_nt: TGTGCCAGCAGTTTGCGCGTACAGGGAGAAGGCTCCGAGCAGTACTTC

j_call: TRBJ1-5
clone_size: NA
v_call: TRBV4-1
d_call: NA
cdr3_aa: CASSQDDSGYSNQPQHF
cdr3_nt: TGCGCCAGCAGCCAAGATGACTCGGGATATAGCAATCAGCCCCAGCATTTT

j_call: TRBJ2-7
clone_size: NA
v_call: TRBV20-1
d_call: TRBD1
cdr3_aa: CSATNRQGRPYEQYF
cdr3_nt: TGCAGTGCTACTAATCGACAGGGGCGCCCCTACGAGCAGTACTTC

j_call: TRBJ2-3
clone_size: NA
v_call: TRBV5-5
d_call: TRBD1
cdr3_aa: CASSLRRTGGGADTQYF
cdr3_nt: TGTGCCAGCAGCCTACGCAGGACAGGGGGCGGTGCAGATACGCAGTATTTT

j_call: TRBJ2-4
clone_size: once
v_call: TRBV28
d_call: TRBD2
cdr3_aa: CASSRPSGLAKNIQYF
cdr3_nt: TGTGCCAGCAGCCGGCCTAGCGGCCTAGCCAAAAACATTCAGTACTTC

j_call: TRBJ2-7
clone_size: NA
v_call: TRBV20-1
d_call: NA
cdr3_aa: CSAREMVSSYEQYF
cdr3_nt: TGCAGTGCTAGAGAAATGGTTAGCTCCTACGAGCAGTACTTC

j_call: TRBJ1-2
clone_size: few
v_call: TRBV27
d_call: TRBD1
cdr3_aa: CASSSDGQGWDGYTF
cdr3_nt: TGTGCCAGCAGTTCGGACGGACAGGGGTGGGATGGCTACACCTTC

j_call: TRBJ2-3
clone_size: NA
v_call: TRBV20-1
d_call: NA
cdr3_aa: CSARPPHRGPDTQYF
cdr3_nt: TGCAGTGCTCGACCCCCCCACCGGGGCCCAGATACGCAGTATTTT

j_call: TRBJ2-7
clone_size: NA
v_call: TRBV11-2
d_call: TRBD2
cdr3_aa: CASSLSVAGGPQYF
cdr3_nt: TGTGCCAGCAGCCTCTCTGTAGCGGGGGGGCCCCAGTACTTC

j_call: TRBJ2-7
clone_size: NA
v_call: TRBV12-3/TRBV12-4
d_call: TRBD2
cdr3_aa: CASSLYTTSGSPSSYEQYF
cdr3_nt: TGTGCCAGCAGTTTATATACGACTAGCGGGAGCCCTAGCTCCTACGAGCAGTACTTC

j_call: TRBJ2-7
clone_size: NA
v_call: TRBV11-2
d_call: NA
cdr3_aa: CASSLGPAGYEQYF
cdr3_nt: TGTGCCAGCAGCTTAGGCCCCGCCGGCTACGAGCAGTACTTC

j_call: TRBJ2-3
clone_size: NA
v_call: TRBV2
d_call: TRBD2
cdr3_aa: CASSGLAGPDTQYF
cdr3_nt: TGTGCCAGCAGCGGGCTAGCGGGTCCAGATACGCAGTATTTT

j_call: TRBJ2-3
clone_size: NA
v_call: TRBV6-5
d_call: NA
cdr3_aa: CASSFFRDLRAQYF
cdr3_nt: TGTGCCAGCAGTTTCTTCAGGGACCTACGAGCGCAGTATTTT

j_call: TRBJ2-1
clone_size: few
v_call: TRBV6-2/TRBV6-3
d_call: TRBD2
cdr3_aa: CASSKTSGGFGNEQFF
cdr3_nt: TGTGCCAGCAGTAAGACTAGCGGGGGTTTCGGCAATGAGCAGTTCTTC

j_call: TRBJ1-4
clone_size: NA
v_call: TRBV7-6
d_call: NA
cdr3_aa: CASSLSLLNVGDEKLFF
cdr3_nt: TGTGCCAGCAGCTTGTCCCTCCTAAATGTAGGGGATGAAAAACTGTTTTTT

j_call: TRBJ2-3
clone_size: NA
v_call: TRBV7-3
d_call: TRBD1
cdr3_aa: CASSPTGGSGTDTQYF
cdr3_nt: TGTGCCAGCAGCCCGACAGGGGGCTCGGGCACAGATACGCAGTATTTT

j_call: TRBJ2-4
clone_size: NA
v_call: TRBV18
d_call: NA
cdr3_aa: CASSPLQGSAKNIQYF
cdr3_nt: TGTGCCAGCTCACCGTTACAGGGTTCCGCCAAAAACATTCAGTACTTC

j_call: TRBJ2-1
clone_size: NA
v_call: TRBV24-1
d_call: NA
cdr3_aa: CATSDVTPVDNEQFF
cdr3_nt: TGTGCCACCAGTGATGTGACTCCCGTTGACAATGAGCAGTTCTTC

j_call: TRBJ1-1
clone_size: NA
v_call: TRBV6-5
d_call: NA
cdr3_aa: CASMRGTEAFF
cdr3_nt: TGTGCCAGCATGCGGGGTACTGAAGCTTTCTTT

j_call: TRBJ1-2
clone_size: many
v_call: TRBV2
d_call: TRBD1
cdr3_aa: CASNRRGGVYGYTF
cdr3_nt: TGTGCCAGCAATCGGAGAGGGGGCGTCTATGGCTACACCTTC

j_call: TRBJ2-5
clone_size: few
v_call: TRBV7-2
d_call: NA
cdr3_aa: CASSGSTRETQYF
cdr3_nt: TGTGCCAGCAGCGGAAGCACTAGGGAGACCCAGTACTTC

j_call: TRBJ2-1
clone_size: few
v_call: TRBV20-1
d_call: TRBD2
cdr3_aa: CSARDVSGRASYNEQFF
cdr3_nt: TGCAGTGCTAGAGATGTGAGCGGGAGGGCTTCCTACAATGAGCAGTTCTTC

j_call: TRBJ2-5
clone_size: NA
v_call: TRBV6-6
d_call: NA
cdr3_aa: CASRAKGTQYF
cdr3_nt: TGTGCCAGCAGGGCGAAAGGGACCCAGTACTTC

j_call: TRBJ2-7
clone_size: NA
v_call: TRBV12-3/TRBV12-4
d_call: NA
cdr3_aa: CASRTGRSSYEQYF
cdr3_nt: TGTGCCAGCAGAACGGGACGGAGCTCCTACGAGCAGTACTTC

j_call: TRBJ1-5
clone_size: NA
v_call: TRBV4-2
d_call: NA
cdr3_aa: CASSPRQISNQPQHF
cdr3_nt: TGTGCCAGCAGCCCCCGACAGATTAGCAATCAGCCCCAGCATTTT

j_call: TRBJ2-7
clone_size: few
v_call: TRBV14
d_call: NA
cdr3_aa: CASSQDPGRVYEQYF
cdr3_nt: TGTGCCAGCAGCCAAGACCCAGGAAGAGTCTACGAGCAGTACTTC

j_call: TRBJ2-7
clone_size: many
v_call: TRBV5-1
d_call: NA
cdr3_aa: CASSLAGTHYEQYF
cdr3_nt: TGCGCCAGCAGCTTGGCCGGGACCCACTACGAGCAGTACTTC

j_call: TRBJ2-1
clone_size: NA
v_call: TRBV28
d_call: TRBD2
cdr3_aa: CASSLFTSGRVGNEQFF
cdr3_nt: TGTGCCAGCAGTTTATTCACTAGCGGGAGAGTAGGCAATGAGCAGTTCTTC

j_call: TRBJ1-2
clone_size: few
v_call: TRBV5-6
d_call: NA
cdr3_aa: CASSLAGRETKHTF
cdr3_nt: TGTGCCAGCAGCTTGGCGGGGCGGGAGACAAAACACACCTTC

j_call: TRBJ2-7
clone_size: few
v_call: TRBV29-1
d_call: NA
cdr3_aa: CSVFDRYDEQYF
cdr3_nt: TGCAGCGTCTTCGACCGTTATGATGAGCAGTACTTC

j_call: TRBJ2-5
clone_size: NA
v_call: TRBV5-1
d_call: NA
cdr3_aa: CASSPHYTQETQYF
cdr3_nt: TGCGCCAGCAGCCCCCACTATACCCAAGAGACCCAGTACTTC

j_call: TRBJ1-2
clone_size: NA
v_call: TRBV5-4
d_call: NA
cdr3_aa: CAGSLFAGEAGYGYTF
cdr3_nt: TGTGCCGGCAGCTTGTTTGCGGGGGAAGCAGGCTATGGCTACACCTTC

j_call: TRBJ2-7
clone_size: NA
v_call: TRBV28
d_call: TRBD1
cdr3_aa: CASSLIVDRSSYNEQYF
cdr3_nt: TGTGCCAGCAGTTTAATTGTGGACAGGAGCTCCTACAATGAGCAGTACTTC

j_call: TRBJ2-1
clone_size: NA
v_call: TRBV5-6
d_call: TRBD2
cdr3_aa: CASSATSGDYNEQFF
cdr3_nt: TGTGCCAGCAGCGCCACTAGCGGGGATTACAATGAGCAGTTCTTC

j_call: TRBJ2-5
clone_size: few
v_call: TRBV6-5
d_call: NA
cdr3_aa: CASSSSPGETQYF
cdr3_nt: TGTGCCAGCAGTTCCAGTCCCGGAGAGACCCAGTACTTC

j_call: TRBJ2-5
clone_size: NA
v_call: TRBV28
d_call: NA
cdr3_aa: CASSFPRQETQYF
cdr3_nt: TGTGCCAGCAGTTTCCCCCGACAAGAGACCCAGTACTTC

j_call: TRBJ2-4
clone_size: NA
v_call: TRBV21-1
d_call: NA
cdr3_aa: CASSKNRERGTKNIQYF
cdr3_nt: TGTGCCAGCAGCAAAAACAGGGAGAGGGGAACCAAAAACATTCAGTACTTC